This T cell receptor beta chain was sequenced during a study of OX40 agonist ivuxolimab in advanced cancers. Overall study findings and caveats: Antigen targets of the expanded peripheral T cells went undetermined.

This CDR3 is 14 amino acids long. V was trimmed by 5 bases and J by 1 base, leaving 11 bases between them. CDR1 is SNHLY, CDR2 FYNNEI, per germline. Autoimmune disease history or systemic immunosuppression excluded patients. On this clone itself: The antigen remains undetermined.

Clones were read by immunoSEQ multiplex PCR, and TCRdb kept only the in-frame ones, dropping some. The sample records 75,000 to 80,000 clones, around four fifths being singletons. The specimen comprised CD4+ or CD8+ T cells sorted from blood, sampled in a trial of the OX40 agonist ivuxolimab. This sequence was found in an adult with an advanced solid tumor such as melanoma, head and neck, liver or kidney cancer. The genes are TRBV2 and TRBJ2-5, with D unclear. The CDR3 protein is CASSSKGLQETQYF. CDR3 DNA sequence: TGTGCCAGCAGTTCAAAAGGGCTCCAAGAGACCCAGTACTTC.